These 23 T cell receptor beta chains were sequenced from one sample in a study of blood T cell repertoires in COVID-19. Profiled with immunoSEQ multiplex PCR; TCRdb holds only in-frame clones, not every one. The sample yields 150,000 or so clones, around 67% seen once. The sample taken for sequencing was peripheral blood. These receptors were collected from a woman aged 80 or older with acute or convalescent COVID-19.

The rearrangement joins TRBV5-1 to TRBJ2-3, with unresolved D. The CDR3 runs 13 residues. Germline-derived CDR1 and CDR2 are SGHRS and YFSETQ. With 1 base removed from V and 7 bases from J, the gap between germline ends came to 10 bases. The CDR3 DNA is TGCGCCAGCAGCTTGTATAGTGAAAATACGCAGTATTTT. This codes for CASSLYSENTQYF.

The chain recombines TRBV7-9 with TRBJ1-6; 11 positions agree with TRBD1. This CDR3 is 16 amino acids long. CDR1 and CDR2 (germline): SEHNR, FQNEAQ (reference sequence). Losses at the gene ends were 7 bases for V and 9 bases for J; bases not matched to a gene: 11. The CDR3 here is CASTKSRTGGGSPLHF. The CDR3 DNA sequence: TGTGCCAGCACCAAAAGTCGGACAGGGGGCGGTTCACCCCTCCACTTT.

The gene calls are TRBV7-7 and TRBJ2-3, with 11 nucleotides matching TRBD2. Trimming took 5 bases from V and 6 from J; bases not matched to a gene: 10. This CDR3 spans 16 amino acids. Looked up from germline, CDR1 is SSHAT and CDR2 is FNYEAQ (reference sequence). This CDR3 reads CASSLYTSGSHDTQYF. The CDR3 region has the DNA TGTGCCAGCAGCCTCTATACTAGCGGGAGTCACGATACGCAGTATTTT.

This clone appeared a single time. This chain connects TRBV28 to TRBJ2-4, with D hard to call. The length of the CDR3 is 11 residues. Germline V lookup: CDR1 MDHEN, CDR2 SYDVKM. V was clipped by 5 bases and J by 16 bases, with 15 bases between them. CDR3 nucleotide sequence: TGTGCCAGCAGTAACCTGCGAGTGAACTACTTC. The encoded protein is CASSNLRVNYF.

This clone was detected ten times or more. The chain is built from TRBV28 and TRBJ1-1; TRBD1 might be the D (5 bases). From germline, CDR1 is MDHEN and CDR2 SYDVKM. V dropped 7 bases and J dropped 1 base, with 16 bases sitting between them. This CDR3 has 15 residues. CDR3 residues: CASNEEGTGNTEAFF. The CDR3 DNA reads TGTGCCAGCAATGAGGAGGGAACAGGGAACACTGAAGCTTTCTTT.

This clone was picked up a small number of times. Other DNA sequences in this specimen translate into the identical CDR3. This chain uses TRBV5-1 with TRBJ2-1; D uncertain. CDR3 size: 12 residues. Trimming stripped 2 bases from V and 7 bases from J, with 7 bases between. CDR1 is SGHRS, CDR2 YFSETQ, per germline. The chain's CDR3 is CASSLSMNEQFF. The CDR3 nucleotides read TGCGCCAGCAGCTTATCTATGAATGAGCAGTTCTTC. Looking up the rest from reference TRBV5-1 and TRBJ2-1 gives the full variable domain: KAGVTQTPRYLIKTRGQQVTLSCSPISGHRSVSWYQQTPGQGLQFLFEYFSETQRNKGNFPGRFSGRQFSNSRSEMNVSTLELGDSALYLCASSLSMNEQFFGPGTRLTVL.

This clone was detected only once. The rearrangement joins TRBV5-1 to TRBJ1-1; maybe TRBD1 (5 bases). V lost 0 bases and J 4 bases, leaving 13 bases between the germline ends. The CDR3 length is 15 residues. From germline, CDR1 is SGHRS and CDR2 YFSETQ. CDR3 residues: CASSLEGRVGTEAFF. CDR3 DNA: TGCGCCAGCAGCTTGGAAGGCAGGGTGGGCACTGAAGCTTTCTTT. Based on the CDR3 plus reference TRBV5-1 and TRBJ1-1, the full variable domain is KAGVTQTPRYLIKTRGQQVTLSCSPISGHRSVSWYQQTPGQGLQFLFEYFSETQRNKGNFPGRFSGRQFSNSRSEMNVSTLELGDSALYLCASSLEGRVGTEAFFGQGTRLTVV.

This clone turned up a few times. The chain links TRBV28 to TRBJ1-6, with D possibly TRBD1 on 6 matching bases. Trimming cost V 3 bases and J 9 bases, with 24 bases left between them. The CDR3 runs to 18 residues. In germline, CDR1 is MDHEN, CDR2 SYDVKM. The CDR3, as DNA: TGTGCCAGCAGTTTGTTAGGACAGTCTTCAATGGCCTCTTCACCCCTCCACTTT. This gives the protein CASSLLGQSSMASSPLHF.

This clone has a count of ten or more. V usage is TRBV18 and J usage is TRBJ1-5; the D is unclear. The CDR3 runs 13 residues. Trimming pared 3 bases from V and 6 bases from J, leaving 9 bases between. Germline V gives CDR1 KGHSH, CDR2 LQKENI. The CDR3 reads CASSPEGAQPQHF. DNA for the CDR3: TGTGCCAGCTCACCCGAGGGAGCTCAGCCCCAGCATTTT.

This chain uses TRBV30 with TRBJ1-5; 7 bases line up with TRBD1. The CDR3 is 13 residues long. Trimming took 3 bases from V and 6 from J; bases not matched to a gene: 5. Germline V gives CDR1 GTSNPN, CDR2 SVGIG (reference sequence). The CDR3 loop reads CAWSRQGPQPQHF. The CDR3 DNA is TGTGCCTGGAGCCGACAGGGCCCTCAGCCCCAGCATTTT.

V usage is TRBV5-1 and J usage is TRBJ1-2; perhaps TRBD1 as D (6 bases). V lost 4 bases to trimming and J lost 2 bases, with 12 bases between them. In germline, CDR1 is SGHRS, CDR2 YFSETQ. The CDR3 totals 14 residues. The DNA of the CDR3 is TGCGCCAGCAGCACCGGACAGACGAACTATGGCTACACCTTC. Translating gives CASSTGQTNYGYTF.

The chain couples TRBV29-1 to TRBJ2-5, with D tentatively TRBD1 (6 bases). Germline-derived CDR1 and CDR2 are SQVTM and ANQGSEA. Trimming removed 5 bases at V and 2 bases at J, with 9 bases between. The CDR3 totals 12 residues. CDR3 loop: CSVLRGQETQYF. CDR3 sequence (DNA): TGCAGCGTTCTCAGGGGTCAAGAGACCCAGTACTTC.

The chain uses TRBV6-5 and TRBJ2-7; 9 nucleotides match TRBD1. The CDR3 has 14 residues. J gave up 6 bases and V 6 bases, and 9 bases lay outside the gene matches. Germline V CDR1 and CDR2: MNHEY, SVGAGI. CDR3 amino acids: CASRLGQGTSEQYF. For the CDR3, the DNA is TGTGCCAGCAGGCTCGGACAGGGGACCTCCGAGCAGTACTTC.

This chain connects TRBV6-4 to TRBJ1-6; D gene unclear. CDR1 is MRHNA, CDR2 SNTAGT, per germline. Between the trimmed V and J ends, which lost 7 bases and 8 bases, there was a span of 12 bases. The CDR3 contains 13 residues. The CDR3 sequence is CASKYDGDSPLHF. As DNA, the CDR3 is TGTGCCAGCAAATATGACGGGGATTCACCCCTCCACTTT.

The V and J genes are TRBV7-9 and TRBJ2-3; D is ambiguous. CDR3 size: 12 residues. Germline values: CDR1 SEHNR, CDR2 FQNEAQ (reference sequence). V was pared by 5 bases and J by 5 bases, with 8 bases between. The CDR3 DNA is TGTGCCAGCAGCCGCGCGGTAGATACGCAGTATTTT. Residues: CASSRAVDTQYF. The full variable domain, in which reference TRBV7-9 and TRBJ2-3 provide the parts outside the CDR3, is DTGVSQNPRHKITKRGQNVTFRCDPISEHNRLYWYRQTLGQGPEFLTYFQNEAQLEKSRLLSDRFSAERPKGSFSTLEIQRTEQGDSAMYLCASSRAVDTQYFGPGTRLTVL.

The rearrangement joins TRBV2 to TRBJ1-4, with D maybe TRBD1 (6 bases). Germline assignment: CDR1 SNHLY and CDR2 FYNNEI. The germline V and J ends were trimmed by 6 bases and 7 bases, with 18 bases remaining between them. CDR3 size: 15 residues. Written as DNA, the CDR3 is TGTGCCAGCAGCGATCCTTTGACAGGTAGTGAAAAACTGTTTTTT. This sequence encodes CASSDPLTGSEKLFF.

The chain couples TRBV14 to TRBJ2-1; possible D gene TRBD2, 6 bases. Trimming took 3 bases from V and 5 from J, leaving 8 bases between them. The CDR3 runs 13 residues. Per the germline V gene, CDR1 is SGHDN and CDR2 is FVKESK. For the CDR3, the DNA is TGTGCCAGCAGCCAGGGACTTCACAATGAGCAGTTCTTC. Its translation: CASSQGLHNEQFF.

This clone was seen more than once but under ten times. The gene calls are TRBV19 and TRBJ2-1, with TRBD1 matching over 8 bases. The CDR3 runs 15 residues. After removal of 5 bases from V and 4 bases from J, the junction contained 7 bases not matched to a gene. Germline loops: CDR1 LNHDA, CDR2 SQIVND (reference sequence). The CDR3, as DNA: TGTGCCAGTAGTTCCTGGACAGGGCCATACAATGAGCAGTTCTTC. Residues: CASSSWTGPYNEQFF.

The chain links TRBV6-2 or TRBV6-3 to TRBJ2-1, with TRBD2 matching over 8 bases. Germline assignment: CDR1 MNHEY and CDR2 SVGEGT. The CDR3 extends over 11 amino acids. Losses at the gene ends were 6 bases for V and 12 bases for J; bases not matched to a gene: 4. The CDR3 reads CASSVAGGQFF. CDR3 bases: TGTGCCAGCAGCGTTGCGGGGGGGCAGTTCTTC.

This sequence joins TRBV10-3 and TRBJ1-3; TRBD1 might be the D (5 bases). The germline CDR1 and CDR2 sequences are ENHRY and SYGVKD. The V end was cut by 6 bases, the J end by 4 bases, with 16 bases between. The CDR3 has 15 amino acids. This CDR3 is CAISASRDSGNTIYF. The CDR3 nucleotides read TGTGCCATCAGCGCCTCCAGGGATTCGGGAAACACCATATATTTT.

The chain has TRBV6-5 and TRBJ2-7, with TRBD1 matching 7 bases. V shed 9 bases, J shed 3 bases, and the junction held 11 bases outside the gene matches. The germline V gene encodes CDR1 MNHEY and CDR2 SVGAGI. This CDR3 region has 14 residues. The CDR3 DNA reads TGTGCCAGTCGTACAGGGGCGATTAACTACGAGCAGTACTTC. This sequence encodes CASRTGAINYEQYF.

This clone has a single count. The gene calls are TRBV5-1 and TRBJ2-1; D is perhaps TRBD2 (6 bases). Trimming took 0 bases from V and 8 from J, leaving 12 bases between them. Germline V lookup: CDR1 SGHRS, CDR2 YFSETQ. This CDR3 is 14 amino acids long. CDR3 in DNA: TGCGCCAGCAGCTTGGGGGCTAGCGTGGATGAGCAGTTCTTC. Its translation is CASSLGASVDEQFF.

This clone came up many times. This chain uses TRBV29-1 with TRBJ2-3; D uncertain. V was pared by 7 bases and J by 2 bases, with 16 bases between. Per the germline V gene, CDR1 is SQVTM and CDR2 is ANQGSEA. This CDR3 has 14 amino acids. CDR3 region: CSAEHRAITDTQYF. In DNA form, the CDR3 reads TGCAGCGCCGAACACCGAGCGATCACAGATACGCAGTATTTT.